The 11 T cell receptor beta chains below all came from one sample that was sequenced in a study of PD-1 blockade in classical Hodgkin lymphoma. Time point here: cycle 4 day 1 (C4D1), after more than 5 weeks of nivolumab. Autologous stem cell transplantation was followed by relapse in every patient, and brentuximab vedotin exposure varied. Starting with thawed PBMCs, CD4+ T cells were purified by magnetic negative selection. TCRdb keeps only in-frame clones here, not all; method: immunoSEQ multiplex PCR. Here the sample spans around 16,000 clones, 78% being singletons. The material was CD4+ T cells from blood, obtained before the fourth cycle of nivolumab. Source of these receptors: a human donor with classical Hodgkin lymphoma.

This clone was seen a handful of times. The V call is TRBV7-9, the J call TRBJ2-1, with 7 bases aligning to TRBD1. The J segment lost 4 bases and the V segment lost 5 bases, leaving 8 bases of the junction unmatched. CDR1 and CDR2 (germline): SEHNR, FQNEAQ (reference sequence). This CDR3 spans 15 amino acids. The CDR3 DNA follows: TGTGCCAGCAGCGGACGGGGACAGCAGTACAATGAGCAGTTCTTC. Translated: CASSGRGQQYNEQFF.

This chain joins TRBV10-3 and TRBJ2-3; TRBD2 matches at 8 bases. This CDR3 comprises 13 residues. Trimming took 10 bases from V and 4 from J; bases not matched to a gene: 7. Germline CDR1 ENHRY, CDR2 SYGVKD. The CDR3 loop reads CATRPGGPDTQYF. The CDR3 coding sequence is TGTGCCACACGGCCGGGGGGGCCAGATACGCAGTATTTT.

This clone was seen just once. The chain combines TRBV5-6 with TRBJ1-3; D is unclear. Deletions cut 0 bases from V and 1 base from J, with 11 bases between. The germline CDR1 and CDR2 sequences are SGHDT and YYEEEE. The CDR3 consists of 16 residues. The DNA for the CDR3 is TGTGCCAGCAGCTTGGTTGACACCCAATCTGGAAACACCATATATTTT. Translating it yields CASSLVDTQSGNTIYF.

The V and J genes are TRBV4-1 and TRBJ2-5, with 9 bases that match TRBD1. V was pared by 3 bases and J by 5 bases, with 4 bases of the junction left unmatched. The CDR3 loop spans 14 amino acids. Looked up from germline, CDR1 is MGHRA and CDR2 is YSYEKL. The CDR3 loop reads CASSQGGQGETQYF. CDR3 sequence (DNA): TGCGCCAGCAGCCAGGGGGGACAGGGTGAGACCCAGTACTTC.

The genes are TRBV4-1 and TRBJ2-1; D is ambiguous. V was pared by 0 bases and J by 8 bases, with 5 bases between. This CDR3 has 12 residues. CDR1 is MGHRA, CDR2 YSYEKL, per germline. The CDR3 sequence is CASSQESYEQFF. For the CDR3, the DNA is TGCGCCAGCAGCCAAGAGTCCTATGAGCAGTTCTTC.

The chain joins TRBV11-2 to TRBJ2-5, with 10 bases identical to TRBD2. The J call could be wrong; TRBJ2-7 is a better fit for the DNA end. Germline V lookup: CDR1 SGHAT, CDR2 FQNNGV. The CDR3 has 17 amino acids. The DNA of the CDR3 is TGTGCCAGCAGCTTGCTGACTAGCGGGCGGAGCTCCTACGAGCAGTACTTC. The encoded protein is CASSLLTSGRSSYEQYF.

This rearrangement joins TRBV7-2 to TRBJ2-7, with 8 bases identical to TRBD1. Germline CDR1 is SGHTA and CDR2 is FQGNSA. Trimming cost V 3 bases and J 2 bases; bases outside gene matches: 6. This CDR3 is built from 15 residues. Here the CDR3 DNA reads TGTGCCAGCAGCTTGGAGTGGGACAGGACCTACGAGCAGTACTTC. Protein product: CASSLEWDRTYEQYF.

The chain joins TRBV29-1 to TRBJ2-7; perhaps TRBD1 as D (5 bases). Trimming took 3 bases from V and 5 from J, leaving 11 bases between them. The CDR3 runs to 12 residues. Germline V gene data show CDR1 as SQVTM and CDR2 as ANQGSEA. The CDR3 nucleotides read TGCAGCGTTGATTGGGGCAGGGACGAGCAGTACTTC. It specifies CSVDWGRDEQYF.

The genes are TRBV19 and TRBJ2-3; D remains unclear. Germline CDR1 is LNHDA and CDR2 is SQIVND (reference sequence). The V end lost 6 bases, the J end lost 4 bases, and 20 bases lay between the germline ends. The CDR3 runs 16 residues. The CDR3 is CASSRTITGPADTQYF. The DNA for the CDR3 is TGTGCCAGTAGCCGCACTATAACGGGCCCGGCAGATACGCAGTATTTT. The variable domain in full, completed from reference TRBV19 and TRBJ2-3, reads DGGITQSPKYLFRKEGQNVTLSCEQNLNHDAMYWYRQDPGQGLRLIYYSQIVNDFQKGDIAEGYSVSREKKESFPLTVTSAQKNPTAFYLCASSRTITGPADTQYFGPGTRLTVL.

The CDR3 reads CASSLGWGYQSYEQYF. CDR3 bases: TGTGCCAGCAGCCTAGGGTGGGGATATCAATCCTACGAGCAGTACTTC. This chain joins TRBV2 and TRBJ2-7; D is unclear. The CDR3 runs 16 residues. Trimming left V 6 bases short and J 1 base short, with 19 bases between. Germline V gene lookup returns CDR1 SNHLY and CDR2 FYNNEI.

The J gene is TRBJ1-5, the V gene TRBV5-6, with a possible D match to TRBD1 (6 bases). Germline V lookup: CDR1 SGHDT, CDR2 YYEEEE. V was cut by 4 bases and J by 5 bases, with 10 bases left in between. The length of the CDR3 is 13 residues. The CDR3 region is CASSMGQDQPQHF. In nucleotides, the CDR3 is TGTGCCAGCAGCATGGGACAAGATCAGCCCCAGCATTTT.